Each of the 20 T cell receptor beta chains below was sequenced from the same sample in a study of CD8 T cell repertoires and HIV-1 epitope variants. No antigens are known for them. Assay: immunoSEQ multiplex PCR; the TCRdb copy retains only in-frame clones and omits some. The sample yields 4,000 to 6,000 clones, about three fifths seen once. Sequences were obtained from cultured CD8+ T cells derived from PBMCs. Receptors originate from a male donor with HIV.

The sample holds a few counts of this clone. The chain combines TRBV11-1 with TRBJ2-1, with D maybe TRBD1 (6 bases). Germline CDR1 is SGHAT and CDR2 is FQDESV (reference sequence). V dropped 3 bases and J dropped 4 bases, with 16 bases sitting between them. This CDR3 is built from 16 residues. Written as DNA, the CDR3 is TGTGCCAGCAGCTTTCGACCGGGACACCTATACAATGAGCAGTTCTTC. This sequence encodes CASSFRPGHLYNEQFF.

The chain is built from TRBV2 and TRBJ1-4; the match to TRBD1 covers 8 bases. The junction had 15 bases not matched to a gene; V was cut back by 10 bases and J by 5 bases. Looked up from germline, CDR1 is SNHLY and CDR2 is FYNNEI. This CDR3 contains 16 residues. The CDR3 reads CATTGWKGQENEKLFF. CDR3 nucleotides: TGTGCCACAACGGGTTGGAAGGGACAGGAGAATGAAAAACTGTTTTTT.

V is TRBV19 and J is TRBJ2-2, with 7 nucleotides matching TRBD1. The CDR3 covers 18 residues. The germline V gene has CDR1 LNHDA and CDR2 SQIVND (reference sequence). V dropped 1 base and J dropped 4; count of bases not matched to a gene: 12. This chain's CDR3 is CASSIALGEGAFTGELFF. The CDR3 DNA reads as TGTGCCAGTAGTATAGCCCTTGGAGAGGGGGCCTTCACCGGGGAGCTGTTTTTT.

The genes are TRBV30 and TRBJ1-5; 7 nucleotides match TRBD1. CDR3 length: 15 amino acids. V shed 2 bases, J shed 7 bases, and the junction held 11 bases outside the gene matches. Germline V lookup: CDR1 GTSNPN, CDR2 SVGIG (reference sequence). The CDR3 coding sequence is TGTGCCTGGAGTTCTGGGACAGCCCAGGGGCAGCCCCAGCATTTT. Its translation is CAWSSGTAQGQPQHF.

The chain combines TRBV5-8 with TRBJ2-1; a weak D match, TRBD1 (5 bases). This CDR3 region has 14 residues. CDR1 is SGHTS, CDR2 YDEGEE, per germline. V shed 2 bases and J shed 10 bases, with 16 bases lying between them. The CDR3 nucleotides are TGTGCCAGCAGCTTCGGGCAGGGCCTTGGGGAGCAGTTCTTC. Translated: CASSFGQGLGEQFF.

The rearrangement links TRBV6-6 to TRBJ2-7; D gene unclear. The V gene's germline CDR1 is MNHNY and CDR2 SVGAGI (reference sequence). The CDR3 consists of 12 residues. V was cut by 6 bases and J by 3 bases, with 9 bases left in between. CDR3 bases: TGTGCCAGCAGCTCAGACCACTACGAGCAGTACTTC. Protein sequence: CASSSDHYEQYF.

This chain connects TRBV7-9 to TRBJ2-5; D remains ambiguous. Trimming cost V 1 base and J 2 bases, with 8 bases left between them. The CDR3 has 14 residues. Germline V gives CDR1 SEHNR, CDR2 FQNEAQ (reference sequence). The CDR3: CASSLGVEQETQYF. DNA for the CDR3: TGTGCCAGCAGCTTAGGGGTGGAGCAAGAGACCCAGTACTTC.

This clone is deemed medium-sized. This chain joins TRBV29-1 and TRBJ1-4; D remains ambiguous. CDR1 and CDR2 from the germline V gene are SQVTM and ANQGSEA. The CDR3 totals 13 residues. The V gene lost 3 bases and the J gene lost 3 bases, with 8 bases spanning the gap. The CDR3 DNA is TGCAGCGTTGAGGGAGACTCTAATGAAAAACTGTTTTTT. Translation gives CSVEGDSNEKLFF.

This clone was counted between two and nine times. The chain recombines TRBV7-9 with TRBJ1-2; D uncertain. Germline V gene sequence: CDR1 SEHNR, CDR2 FQNEAQ (reference sequence). V shed 1 base and J shed 8 bases, with 8 bases lying between them. This CDR3 comprises 12 residues. The CDR3 sequence is CASSLVGEGYTF. CDR3 nucleotide sequence: TGTGCCAGCAGCTTAGTCGGGGAAGGCTACACCTTC.

The chain combines TRBV6-1 with TRBJ1-5; D remains unclear. Trimming cost V 0 bases and J 4 bases, with 7 bases left between them. This CDR3 has 14 residues. Germline V gene sequence: CDR1 MNHNS, CDR2 SASEGT. CDR3: CASSEAGGNQPQHF. CDR3 DNA: TGTGCCAGCAGTGAAGCGGGTGGGAATCAGCCCCAGCATTTT.

About this clone itself: It differs at one base from a far larger clone, so likely a read error. The chain is built from TRBV7-2 and TRBJ1-2; D uncertain. The CDR3 spans 16 residues. Trimming cost V 5 bases and J 3 bases, with 19 bases left between them. Germline-derived CDR1 and CDR2 are SGHTA and FQGNSA. The CDR3 spells CASSQDPPDLDYGYTF. DNA for the CDR3: TGTGCCAGCAGCCAAGATCCCCCAGACTTGGACTATGGCTACACCTTC.

In this sample, this clone turned up a few times. The V gene is TRBV27, the J gene TRBJ2-7, with 10 bases identical to TRBD2. CDR3 length equals 22 residues. The V and J ends lost 10 bases and 0 bases, in that order; junction bases with no gene match: 30. Germline V CDR1 and CDR2: MNHEY, SMNVEV (reference sequence). Here the CDR3 reads CATRHIRREWVLAGPISYEQYF. The CDR3 DNA sequence: TGTGCCACCAGACATATTAGAAGGGAGTGGGTACTAGCGGGACCTATCTCCTACGAGCAGTACTTC.

In regard to this clone: Other nucleotide sequences from this sample produce the same CDR3. The chain uses TRBV11-3 and TRBJ2-1, with 8 bases that match TRBD2. Germline V gene sequence: CDR1 SGHNT, CDR2 YENEEA. CDR3 length: 14 residues. The trim removed 1 base at V and 6 bases at J, leaving 2 bases unmatched. CDR3 protein: CASSLAGGTNEQFF. In nucleotides, the CDR3 is TGTGCCAGCAGCTTAGCGGGAGGGACCAATGAGCAGTTCTTC.

The V gene is TRBV11-2, the J gene TRBJ2-5; 8 bases agree with TRBD2. CDR3 length equals 18 residues. Germline assignment: CDR1 SGHAT and CDR2 FQNNGV. V dropped 5 bases and J dropped 4; count of bases not matched to a gene: 18. CDR3 sequence: CASSVRTLMAGGPETQYF. CDR3 nucleotides: TGTGCCAGCAGCGTCCGGACGCTTATGGCGGGAGGCCCAGAGACCCAGTACTTC.

This chain uses TRBV7-9 with TRBJ1-2; D call uncertain. Germline V lookup: CDR1 SEHNR, CDR2 FQNEAQ (reference sequence). The CDR3 covers 15 residues. V was cut by 5 bases and J by 6 bases, with 19 bases left in between. CDR3 loop: CASSINWEGLDGYTF. The CDR3 region has the DNA TGTGCCAGCAGCATAAACTGGGAAGGCCTCGATGGCTACACCTTC.

This clone was counted once. The rearrangement uses TRBV5-1 and TRBJ1-1; D may be TRBD1 (6 bases). This CDR3 contains 16 residues. The germline V gene encodes CDR1 SGHRS and CDR2 YFSETQ. V was cut by 3 bases and J by 5 bases, with 20 bases left in between. This CDR3 is CASSSSVEQGRTEAFF. CDR3 nucleotide sequence: TGCGCCAGCAGCTCGTCAGTAGAACAGGGTCGAACTGAAGCTTTCTTT.

The gene calls are TRBV27 and TRBJ1-4; 7 bases line up with TRBD1. V dropped 2 bases and J dropped 6; count of bases not matched to a gene: 6. The CDR3 spans 15 residues. Germline V gene lookup returns CDR1 MNHEY and CDR2 SMNVEV (reference sequence). Here the CDR3 DNA reads TGTGCCAGCAGTTTAACAAGCAGGGGGGATGAAAAACTGTTTTTT. Translation gives CASSLTSRGDEKLFF.

This clone has just a few counts. The V gene is TRBV29-1, the J gene TRBJ1-4; D is ambiguous. The CDR3 covers 14 residues. The germline gives CDR1 SQVTM, CDR2 ANQGSEA. The ends were cut back, 4 bases at V and 0 bases at J, with 9 bases in the middle. This CDR3 reads CSVGVSATNEKLFF. CDR3 sequence (DNA): TGCAGCGTTGGTGTGAGTGCAACTAATGAAAAACTGTTTTTT.

This clone was counted between two and nine times. The J gene is TRBJ2-7, the V gene TRBV7-9; D is unclear. CDR1 and CDR2 (germline): SEHNR, FQNEAQ (reference sequence). V lost 4 bases and J lost 6, with 13 bases in between. The CDR3 has 13 residues. The CDR3 DNA follows: TGTGCCAGCAGCTCGGACCCTCAGCCCGAGCAGTACTTC. Its protein is CASSSDPQPEQYF.

The V call is TRBV5-6, the J call TRBJ2-7, with D uncertain. The CDR3 loop spans 13 amino acids. The germline V gene encodes CDR1 SGHDT and CDR2 YYEEEE. V gave up 0 bases and J gave up 0 bases, with 4 bases separating them. This CDR3 reads CASSLGSSYEQYF. The DNA of the CDR3 is TGTGCCAGCAGCTTGGGCAGCTCCTACGAGCAGTACTTC. The variable domain in full, completed from reference TRBV5-6 and TRBJ2-7, reads DAGVTQSPTHLIKTRGQQVTLRCSPKSGHDTVSWYQQALGQGPQFIFQYYEEEERQRGNFPDRFSGHQFPNYSSELNVNALLLGDSALYLCASSLGSSYEQYFGPGTRLTVT.